These 7 T cell receptor beta chains originate from one sample sequenced in a study of T cells and Merkel cell carcinoma outcomes. TCRdb's copy holds only in-frame clones and misses some; the assay was immunoSEQ multiplex PCR. The sample lists about 15,000 clones; roughly 76% were seen once. Material for sequencing was tumor tissue from Merkel cell carcinoma. The source of these receptors is a human donor with Merkel cell carcinoma.

The chain is built from TRBV19 and TRBJ2-7, with D possibly being TRBD1 (6 bases). Deletions cut 5 bases from V and 4 bases from J, with 15 bases between. CDR3 length: 14 residues. In germline, CDR1 is LNHDA, CDR2 SQIVND (reference sequence). The CDR3 nucleotides read TGTGCCAGTAGTCCCGCTGGGGGCGGTTACGAGCAGTACTTC. It translates to CASSPAGGGYEQYF.

Comment on this clone: One junction end does not reproduce the germline sequence, and a read error may be involved. The V and J genes are TRBV6-6 and TRBJ1-6; D is perhaps TRBD1 (6 bases). This CDR3 spans 16 amino acids. The germline gives CDR1 MNHNY, CDR2 SVGAGI (reference sequence). The CDR3 is CTSSPSAGEYNSPLHF. Written as DNA, the CDR3 is TGTACCAGCAGCCCCTCAGCAGGGGAATATAATTCACCCCTCCACTTT.

The gene calls are TRBV5-4 and TRBJ2-7; no reliable D call. The CDR3 is 13 residues long. Germline CDR1 reads SGHNT; CDR2 reads YYREEE (reference sequence). Trimming pared 3 bases from V and 2 bases from J, leaving 9 bases between. CDR3 protein: CASSYSMTYEQYF. The CDR3 bases are TGTGCCAGCAGCTATTCGATGACCTACGAGCAGTACTTC.

The rearrangement joins TRBV19 to TRBJ2-3; D remains unclear. V lost 5 bases to trimming and J lost 0 bases, with 9 bases between them. CDR3 length: 14 amino acids. Germline V gene sequence: CDR1 LNHDA, CDR2 SQIVND (reference sequence). The CDR3 DNA reads as TGTGCCAGTAGTTCATACCTTAGCACAGATACGCAGTATTTT. It yields the protein CASSSYLSTDTQYF.

The V call is TRBV5-1, the J call TRBJ1-1; D ambiguous. The germline V gene encodes CDR1 SGHRS and CDR2 YFSETQ. V was pared by 0 bases and J by 0 bases, with 9 bases between. CDR3 length: 15 amino acids. CDR3: CASSLEGIMNTEAFF. DNA of the CDR3: TGCGCCAGCAGCTTGGAGGGAATTATGAACACTGAAGCTTTCTTT.

The chain joins TRBV28 to TRBJ1-4; D perhaps matches TRBD1 (6 bases). Germline V gene sequence: CDR1 MDHEN, CDR2 SYDVKM. Trimming removed 9 bases at V and 7 bases at J, with 15 bases between. The CDR3 loop spans 13 amino acids. In nucleotides, the CDR3 is TGTGCCAGTAAGGGACACGGTGTTGAAAAACTGTTTTTT. This encodes CASKGHGVEKLFF.

This rearrangement joins TRBV10-3 to TRBJ2-2; D assignment may be TRBD1 or TRBD2 (6 bases each). The V gene lost 11 bases and the J gene lost 1 base, with 14 bases spanning the gap. CDR1 is ENHRY and CDR2 is SYGVKD in the germline V gene. The CDR3 is 14 amino acids. CDR3 loop: CAAREGGNTGELFF. The CDR3 DNA follows: TGTGCCGCACGCGAGGGGGGGAACACCGGGGAGCTGTTTTTT.